What follows is one TCR beta chain and its context. Its antigen is undetermined. Donors, healthy HIV-negative adults, lacked recent acute infections or vaccinations. The authors divided CD4+ cells into CD45RA+ naive and CD45RA-negative memory subsets. This sample was included in a study of shared clonotypes between healthy human individuals. Turning to the study itself: Donors consisted of a couple of women and three men between 18 and 49.

The protocol was immunoSEQ multiplex PCR, while the TCRdb copy is restricted to in-frame clones and leaves out a portion. The data contain about 610,000 clones, 95% to 98% of them singletons. Study-wide results and caveats: Larger richness was generally estimated for naive than memory subsets.

This CDR3 has 15 amino acids. Germline V gene lookup returns CDR1 SGHRS and CDR2 YFSETQ. Trimming took off 4 bases at V and 2 bases at J, with 13 bases between the two ends. The sequenced sample was naive CD4+ T cells sorted from blood. As to subset: CD45RA+ positively selected. The chain carries TRBV5-1 and TRBJ2-1, with a weak D call TRBD2 (6 bases). The TCR was taken from a woman aged 25-40 years in good health. The DNA of the CDR3 is TGCGCCAGCAGCGGAACGGGAGTGGCCTACAATGAGCAGTTCTTC. Translating gives CASSGTGVAYNEQFF.